The 27 T cell receptor beta chains in this list originate from one sample, sequenced in a study of PD-1 blockade in classical Hodgkin lymphoma. Sequencing was performed with immunoSEQ multiplex PCR; in TCRdb, only in-frame clones are kept and a portion is missing. The sample carries about 43,000 clones, approximately 70% recorded once. All trial patients relapsed after autologous stem cell transplantation. Material: peripheral blood mononuclear cells (PBMCs), obtained before the second cycle of nivolumab. These TCRs come from a human donor with classical Hodgkin lymphoma.

This clone was detected only a few times. This sequence joins TRBV27 and TRBJ1-2; maybe TRBD1 (6 bases). V was pared by 3 bases and J by 4 bases, with 9 bases between. Germline V gene lookup returns CDR1 MNHEY and CDR2 SMNVEV (reference sequence). This CDR3 region has 13 residues. Written as DNA, the CDR3 is TGTGCCAGCAGTTTCCAGGACAGCTATGGCTACACCTTC. Translated: CASSFQDSYGYTF.

The chain carries TRBV11-2 and TRBJ1-5, with D perhaps matching TRBD1 (5 bases). Germline V gives CDR1 SGHAT, CDR2 FQNNGV. With 5 bases removed from V and 5 bases from J, the gap between germline ends came to 13 bases. The length of the CDR3 is 14 residues. The CDR3 DNA is TGTGCCAGCAGCAAAGGTTGGGGCTATCAGCCCCAGCATTTT. Translated, it gives CASSKGWGYQPQHF.

This chain joins TRBV7-3 and TRBJ1-1, with 7 nucleotides matching TRBD1. CDR3 length: 16 amino acids. V was pared by 4 bases and J by 11 bases, with 19 bases of the junction left unmatched. Germline CDR1 and CDR2: SGHTA and FQGTGA. The CDR3 loop reads CASSSNPGTVGPAAFF. In nucleotides, the CDR3 is TGTGCCAGCAGCTCCAACCCCGGGACAGTGGGGCCTGCTGCTTTCTTT.

V and J are TRBV4-3 and TRBJ2-1, with 9 bases identical to TRBD2. The CDR3 runs 19 residues. The V segment lost 4 bases and the J segment 10 bases; nucleotides outside the gene matches: 23. Germline V CDR1 and CDR2: LGHNA, YSLEER. In DNA form, the CDR3 reads TGCGCCAGCAGCCGGGGGGCTAGCGGGATATCGGGTCCTTCTCGGGAGCAGTTCTTC. Its translation: CASSRGASGISGPSREQFF.

The chain recombines TRBV6-5 with TRBJ1-1; D gene unclear. Germline-derived CDR1 and CDR2 are MNHEY and SVGAGI. V was cut by 0 bases and J by 1 base, with 3 bases left in between. CDR3 size: 13 residues. The CDR3 bases are TGTGCCAGCAGTTACTCGAAGAACACTGAAGCTTTCTTT. Translation gives CASSYSKNTEAFF.

The chain joins TRBV10-3 to TRBJ1-5, with TRBD1 matching over 8 bases. J was trimmed by 5 bases and V by 11 bases; bases with no gene match: 11. The CDR3 is made up of 14 amino acids. Germline loops: CDR1 ENHRY, CDR2 SYGVKD. The CDR3, as DNA: TGTGCCGCCTCCACAGGGGGATACGATCAGCCCCAGCATTTT. Protein: CAASTGGYDQPQHF.

The chain has TRBV28 and TRBJ1-2; perhaps TRBD1 as D (6 bases). CDR1 and CDR2 from the germline V gene are MDHEN and SYDVKM. Trimming stripped 5 bases from V and 3 bases from J, with 19 bases between. This CDR3 region has 16 residues. As DNA, the CDR3 is TGTGCCAGCAGTACCACCCGGGGGGGCTATGACTATGGCTACACCTTC. Translation: CASSTTRGGYDYGYTF.

The chain carries TRBV5-5 and TRBJ1-2, with no clear D. The V end lost 1 base, the J end lost 4 bases, and 8 bases lay between the germline ends. Germline assignment: CDR1 SGHKS and CDR2 YYEKEE (reference sequence). The CDR3 extends over 13 amino acids. In nucleotides, the CDR3 is TGTGCCAGCAGCTTGTTGGATCGCTATGGCTACACCTTC. Amino acids: CASSLLDRYGYTF.

This clone is medium-sized within its sample. The chain combines TRBV7-9 with TRBJ2-3; D unclear. The CDR3 length is 15 residues. V dropped 8 bases and J dropped 0 bases, with 15 bases sitting between them. Germline CDR1 and CDR2: SEHNR and FQNEAQ (reference sequence). CDR3 amino acids: CASDLSADSTDTQYF. Here the CDR3 DNA reads TGTGCCAGCGACTTATCGGCCGATAGCACAGATACGCAGTATTTT.

The V call is TRBV28, the J call TRBJ1-2; weak D call: TRBD1 (5 bases). V was pared by 7 bases and J by 2 bases, with 11 bases between. CDR3 length: 13 amino acids. Germline V gene data show CDR1 as MDHEN and CDR2 as SYDVKM. The CDR3 nucleotides are TGTGCCAGCACGGTATGGGGGAACTATGGCTACACCTTC. It encodes CASTVWGNYGYTF.

The rearrangement uses TRBV27 and TRBJ2-6, with D perhaps given as TRBD1 or TRBD2 (6 bases each). The germline gives CDR1 MNHEY, CDR2 SMNVEV (reference sequence). The CDR3 has 17 residues. Deletions cut 7 bases from V and 0 bases from J, with 16 bases between. CDR3 bases: TGTGCCAGCACCTTGGGGGGACACAGCTCTGGGGCCAACGTCCTGACTTTC. Protein product: CASTLGGHSSGANVLTF.

As DNA, the CDR3 is TGTGCCAGCGCCCCCTCTCCCGGGACAGGGCTAGAGACCCAGTACTTC. Translating it yields CASAPSPGTGLETQYF. This chain links TRBV13 with TRBJ2-5; 9 bases fit TRBD1. From germline, CDR1 is PRHDT and CDR2 FYEKMQ (reference sequence). This CDR3 region has 16 residues. V was clipped by 8 bases and J by 4 bases; unmatched bases: 14.

The chain combines TRBV6-4 with TRBJ1-2, with D unclear. Germline loops: CDR1 MRHNA, CDR2 SNTAGT. The CDR3 loop spans 13 amino acids. The ends were cut back, 10 bases at V and 1 base at J, with 13 bases in the middle. The CDR3 DNA reads as TGTGCCACATTCACCCACAGTAACTATGGCTACACCTTC. It yields the protein CATFTHSNYGYTF.

This clone was counted a few times. The gene calls are TRBV6-5 and TRBJ1-6; no definite D call. V was trimmed by 6 bases and J by 2 bases, leaving 8 bases between them. The CDR3 has 14 residues. Germline V lookup: CDR1 MNHEY, CDR2 SVGAGI. CDR3 sequence: CASRFQAYNSPLHF. The CDR3 coding sequence is TGTGCCAGCAGATTTCAGGCCTATAATTCACCCCTCCACTTT.

The CDR3 reads CASSAKLAGPTDTQYF. The DNA of the CDR3 is TGTGCCAGCAGCGCAAAACTAGCGGGGCCCACAGATACGCAGTATTTT. The chain uses TRBV9 and TRBJ2-3, with 10 bases lining up with TRBD2. The junction had 6 bases not matched to a gene; V was cut back by 3 bases and J by 2 bases. Germline V lookup: CDR1 SGDLS, CDR2 YYNGEE. The CDR3 has 16 residues.

This chain joins TRBV5-1 and TRBJ1-1; the D is unclear. V was clipped by 4 bases and J by 0 bases, with 13 bases between them. Germline CDR1 and CDR2: SGHRS and YFSETQ. The CDR3 runs to 15 residues. The CDR3 coding sequence is TGCGCCAGCAGCGCCAAAATAGGGATGAACACTGAAGCTTTCTTT. This codes for CASSAKIGMNTEAFF. Together with reference TRBV5-1 and TRBJ1-1, the CDR3 gives the full variable domain: KAGVTQTPRYLIKTRGQQVTLSCSPISGHRSVSWYQQTPGQGLQFLFEYFSETQRNKGNFPGRFSGRQFSNSRSEMNVSTLELGDSALYLCASSAKIGMNTEAFFGQGTRLTVV.

In this sample, this clone turned up a few times. The J gene is TRBJ2-1, the V gene TRBV27; 9 positions match TRBD1. The CDR3 is 12 residues long. V dropped 6 bases and J dropped 8; count of bases not matched to a gene: 2. From germline, CDR1 is MNHEY and CDR2 SMNVEV (reference sequence). CDR3 loop: CASSGTGYEQFF. The CDR3 coding sequence is TGTGCCAGCAGCGGGACAGGGTATGAGCAGTTCTTC.

This clone was observed a single time. The chain links TRBV7-6 to TRBJ2-1; tentatively, D is TRBD1 (6 bases). V lost 5 bases and J lost 6, with 17 bases in between. The CDR3 totals 15 residues. The V gene's germline CDR1 is SGHVS and CDR2 FNYEAQ. The CDR3 region is CASSPTTGYGNEQFF. As DNA, the CDR3 is TGTGCCAGCAGCCCCACGACAGGTTATGGCAATGAGCAGTTCTTC.

This chain links TRBV9 with TRBJ2-5; 8 nucleotides agree with TRBD2. With V trimmed by 4 bases and J by 4 bases, 9 bases remained unmatched. The CDR3 is made up of 15 amino acids. Germline V lookup: CDR1 SGDLS, CDR2 YYNGEE. The DNA of the CDR3 is TGTGCCAGCAGCTTTCACGGGGGGGCCGGAGAGACCCAGTACTTC. Protein sequence: CASSFHGGAGETQYF.

There are a few counts of this clone. This chain joins TRBV9 and TRBJ2-1, with a possible D match to TRBD1 (5 bases). Trimming left V 4 bases short and J 3 bases short, with 14 bases between. Germline V lookup: CDR1 SGDLS, CDR2 YYNGEE. The length of the CDR3 is 15 residues. CDR3 protein: CASSPKGNLYNEQFF. DNA for the CDR3: TGTGCCAGCAGCCCCAAGGGGAACCTCTACAATGAGCAGTTCTTC.

The chain joins TRBV9 to TRBJ2-3; D is ambiguous. The CDR3 covers 14 residues. V was clipped by 0 bases and J by 1 base, with 6 bases between them. Germline assignment: CDR1 SGDLS and CDR2 YYNGEE. The CDR3, as DNA: TGTGCCAGCAGCGTAGGGGTGGGCACAGATACGCAGTATTTT. It translates to CASSVGVGTDTQYF.

V is TRBV5-1 and J is TRBJ1-3; 8 nucleotides agree with TRBD1. The CDR3 is 15 amino acids. V shed 5 bases and J 3 bases; nucleotides not matched to a gene: 7. The germline gives CDR1 SGHRS, CDR2 YFSETQ. The CDR3 here is CASSLPGGFGNTIYF. In DNA, the CDR3 is TGCGCCAGCAGTCTCCCAGGGGGCTTTGGAAACACCATATATTTT.

The chain recombines TRBV5-1 with TRBJ1-6; tentatively, D is TRBD1 (6 bases). This CDR3 region has 14 residues. The ends were cut back, 4 bases at V and 7 bases at J, with 12 bases in the middle. The germline CDR1 and CDR2 sequences are SGHRS and YFSETQ. CDR3 nucleotides: TGCGCCAGCAGCCTCGACAGGCCGAATTCACCCCTCCACTTT. Amino acids: CASSLDRPNSPLHF.

The J gene is TRBJ2-3, the V gene TRBV7-2, with D hard to call. In germline, CDR1 is SGHTA, CDR2 FQGNSA. V was trimmed by 6 bases and J by 3 bases, leaving 16 bases between them. CDR3 length: 15 residues. The CDR3 DNA reads TGTGCCAGCAGGGACCCGAAGACCGTAACAGATACGCAGTATTTT. It yields the protein CASRDPKTVTDTQYF.

V is TRBV4-1 and J is TRBJ2-1; TRBD2 is a possible D gene (6 bases). This CDR3 spans 18 amino acids. Germline V lookup: CDR1 MGHRA, CDR2 YSYEKL. V was cut by 2 bases and J by 1 base, with 18 bases left in between. CDR3 DNA: TGCGCCAGCAGCCAAAGTTTATGGGGGAGGAGGTCCTACAATGAGCAGTTCTTC. Residues: CASSQSLWGRRSYNEQFF.

The rearrangement uses TRBV9 and TRBJ2-5, with D possibly matching TRBD1 (5 bases). This CDR3 has 14 residues. Germline CDR1 reads SGDLS; CDR2 reads YYNGEE. The V end was cut by 5 bases, the J end by 5 bases, with 16 bases between. CDR3 amino acids: CASRSGSEVETQYF. The DNA of the CDR3 is TGTGCCAGCAGATCAGGGTCCGAAGTGGAGACCCAGTACTTC.

The V and J genes are TRBV11-3 and TRBJ2-2, with D unclear. V lost 1 base and J 7 bases, leaving 7 bases between the germline ends. Germline V gives CDR1 SGHNT, CDR2 YENEEA. The CDR3 runs to 13 residues. The chain's CDR3 is CASSLAHDGELFF. DNA of the CDR3: TGTGCCAGCAGCTTAGCTCACGACGGGGAGCTGTTTTTT.